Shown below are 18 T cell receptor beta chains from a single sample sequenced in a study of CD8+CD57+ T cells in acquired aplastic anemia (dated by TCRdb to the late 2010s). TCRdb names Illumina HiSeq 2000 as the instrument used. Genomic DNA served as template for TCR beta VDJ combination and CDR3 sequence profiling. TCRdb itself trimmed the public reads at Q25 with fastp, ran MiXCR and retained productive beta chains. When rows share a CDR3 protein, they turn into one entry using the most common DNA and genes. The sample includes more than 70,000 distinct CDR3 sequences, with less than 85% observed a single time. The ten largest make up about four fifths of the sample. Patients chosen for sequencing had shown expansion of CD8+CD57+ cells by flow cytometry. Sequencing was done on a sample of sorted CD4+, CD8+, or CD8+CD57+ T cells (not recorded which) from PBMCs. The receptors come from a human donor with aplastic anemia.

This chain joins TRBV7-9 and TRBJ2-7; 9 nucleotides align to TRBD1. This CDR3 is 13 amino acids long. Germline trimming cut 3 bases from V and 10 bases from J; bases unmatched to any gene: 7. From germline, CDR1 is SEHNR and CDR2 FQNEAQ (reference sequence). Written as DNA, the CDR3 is TGTGCCAGCAGCTTCGGGACAGGGAAGGGACAGTACTTC. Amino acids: CASSFGTGKGQYF.

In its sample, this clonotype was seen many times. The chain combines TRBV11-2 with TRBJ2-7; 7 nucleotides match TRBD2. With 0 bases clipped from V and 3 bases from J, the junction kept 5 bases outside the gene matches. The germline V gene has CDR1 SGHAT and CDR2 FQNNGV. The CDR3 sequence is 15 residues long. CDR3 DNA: TGTGCCAGCAGCTTAGAACTAGCGAGCCTCTACGAGCAGTACTTC. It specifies CASSLELASLYEQYF. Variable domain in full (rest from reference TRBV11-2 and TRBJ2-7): EAGVAQSPRYKIIEKRQSVAFWCNPISGHATLYWYQQILGQGPKLLIQFQNNGVVDDSQLPKDRFSAERLKGVDSTLKIQPAKLEDSAVYLCASSLELASLYEQYFGPGTRLTVT.

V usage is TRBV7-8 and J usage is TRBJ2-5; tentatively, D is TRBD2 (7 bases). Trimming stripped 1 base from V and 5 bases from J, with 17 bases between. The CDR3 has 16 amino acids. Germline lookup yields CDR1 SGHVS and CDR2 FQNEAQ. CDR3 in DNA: TGTGCCAGCAGCTTAGGCCTCGGGGGGCTGTCGGAGACCCAGTACTTC. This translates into CASSLGLGGLSETQYF. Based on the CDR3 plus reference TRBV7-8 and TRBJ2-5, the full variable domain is GAGVSQSPRYKVAKRGQDVALRCDPISGHVSLFWYQQALGQGPEFLTYFQNEAQLDKSGLPSDRFFAERPEGSVSTLKIQRTQQEDSAVYLCASSLGLGGLSETQYFGPGTRLLVL.

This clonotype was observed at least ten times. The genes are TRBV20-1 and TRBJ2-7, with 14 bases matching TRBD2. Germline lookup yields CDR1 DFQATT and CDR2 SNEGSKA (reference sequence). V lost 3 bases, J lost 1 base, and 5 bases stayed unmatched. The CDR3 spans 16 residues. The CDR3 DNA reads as TGCAGTGCTAGGGGGACTAGCGGGAGTTTGTCCTACGAGCAGTACTTC. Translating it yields CSARGTSGSLSYEQYF.

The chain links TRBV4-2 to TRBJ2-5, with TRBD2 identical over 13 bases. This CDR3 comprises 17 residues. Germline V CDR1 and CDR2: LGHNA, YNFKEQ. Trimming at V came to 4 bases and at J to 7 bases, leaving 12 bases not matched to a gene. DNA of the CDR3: TGTGCCAGCAGCCCCGACCGGACTAGCGGGAGAGGCGGGACCCAGTACTTC. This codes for CASSPDRTSGRGGTQYF.

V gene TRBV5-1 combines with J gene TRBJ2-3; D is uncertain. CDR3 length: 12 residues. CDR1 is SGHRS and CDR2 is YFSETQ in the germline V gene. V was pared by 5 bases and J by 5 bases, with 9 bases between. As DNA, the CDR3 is TGCGCCAGCAGACCGGACGGAGATACGCAGTATTTT. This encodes CASRPDGDTQYF.

In DNA, the CDR3 is TGCAGCGCTGGGACTAGCGGGAGCTCCTACGAGCAGTACTTC. Translating it yields CSAGTSGSSYEQYF. This chain connects TRBV29-1 to TRBJ2-7; 14 bases are shared with TRBD2. The CDR3 consists of 14 residues. The J segment lost 0 bases and the V segment lost 7 bases, leaving 2 bases of the junction unmatched. Germline loops: CDR1 SQVTM, CDR2 ANQGSEA.

The DNA for the CDR3 is TGTGCCACCGGATTAAAGACACCTCTCCAAGAGACCCAGTACTTC. This translates into CATGLKTPLQETQYF. The chain recombines TRBV24-1 with TRBJ2-5; the D is unclear. Trimming left V 9 bases short and J 1 base short, with 17 bases between. CDR1 and CDR2 from the germline V gene are KGHDR and SFDVKD. The CDR3 spans 15 residues.

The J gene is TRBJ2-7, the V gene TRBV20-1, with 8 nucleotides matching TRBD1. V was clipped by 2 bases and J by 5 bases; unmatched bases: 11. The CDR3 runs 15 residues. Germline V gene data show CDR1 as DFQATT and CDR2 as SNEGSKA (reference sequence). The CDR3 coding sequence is TGCAGTGCTAGATTGACTCGGACAGGGTCGGACGAGCAGTACTTC. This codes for CSARLTRTGSDEQYF.

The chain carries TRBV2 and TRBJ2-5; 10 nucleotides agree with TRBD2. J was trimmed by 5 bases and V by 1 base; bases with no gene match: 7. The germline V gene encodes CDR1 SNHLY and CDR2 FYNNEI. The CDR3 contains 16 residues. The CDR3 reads CASSEVRAGGPETQYF. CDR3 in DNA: TGTGCCAGCAGTGAAGTAAGAGCGGGGGGGCCTGAGACCCAGTACTTC. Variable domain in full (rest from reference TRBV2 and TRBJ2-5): EPEVTQTPSHQVTQMGQEVILRCVPISNHLYFYWYRQILGQKVEFLVSFYNNEISEKSEIFDDQFSVERPDGSNFTLKIRSTKLEDSAMYFCASSEVRAGGPETQYFGPGTRLLVL.

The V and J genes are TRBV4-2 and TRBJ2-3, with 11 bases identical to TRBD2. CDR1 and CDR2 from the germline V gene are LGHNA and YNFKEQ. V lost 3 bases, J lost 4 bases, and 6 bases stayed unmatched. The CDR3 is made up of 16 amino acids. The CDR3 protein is CASSQSILAGADTQYF. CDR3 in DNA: TGTGCCAGCAGCCAGAGCATACTAGCGGGGGCAGATACGCAGTATTTT.

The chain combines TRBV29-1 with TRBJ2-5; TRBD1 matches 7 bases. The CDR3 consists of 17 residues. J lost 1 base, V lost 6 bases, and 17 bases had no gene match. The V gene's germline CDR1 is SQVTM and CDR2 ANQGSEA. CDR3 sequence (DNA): TGCAGCGTCAAAGGGGGCAGGATTGAGGTAACCCAAGAGACCCAGTACTTC. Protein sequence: CSVKGGRIEVTQETQYF.

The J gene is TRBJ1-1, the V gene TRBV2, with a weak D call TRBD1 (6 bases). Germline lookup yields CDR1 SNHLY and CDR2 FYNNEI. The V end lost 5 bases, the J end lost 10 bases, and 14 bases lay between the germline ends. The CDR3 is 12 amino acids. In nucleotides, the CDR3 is TGTGCCAGCAGTTTACAGGGACGAGGAGCTTTCTTT. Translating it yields CASSLQGRGAFF.

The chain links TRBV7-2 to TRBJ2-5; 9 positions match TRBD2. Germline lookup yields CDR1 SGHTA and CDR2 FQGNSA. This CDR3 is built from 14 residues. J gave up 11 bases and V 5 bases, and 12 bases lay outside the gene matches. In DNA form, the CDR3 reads TGTGCCAGCAGCCAAGCGGGACTAGCAAGCGAACAGTACTTC. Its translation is CASSQAGLASEQYF. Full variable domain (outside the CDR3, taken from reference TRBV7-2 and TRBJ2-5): GAGVSQSPSNKVTEKGKDVELRCDPISGHTALYWYRQSLGQGLEFLIYFQGNSAPDKSGLPSDRFSAERTGGSVSTLTIQRTQQEDSAVYLCASSQAGLASEQYFGPGTRLLVL.

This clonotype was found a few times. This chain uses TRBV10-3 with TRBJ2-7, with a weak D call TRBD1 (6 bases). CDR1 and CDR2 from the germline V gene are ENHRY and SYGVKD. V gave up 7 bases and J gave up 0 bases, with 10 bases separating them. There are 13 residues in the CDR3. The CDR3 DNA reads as TGTGCCATCAAAGACAGGTCCTCCTACGAGCAGTACTTC. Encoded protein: CAIKDRSSYEQYF.

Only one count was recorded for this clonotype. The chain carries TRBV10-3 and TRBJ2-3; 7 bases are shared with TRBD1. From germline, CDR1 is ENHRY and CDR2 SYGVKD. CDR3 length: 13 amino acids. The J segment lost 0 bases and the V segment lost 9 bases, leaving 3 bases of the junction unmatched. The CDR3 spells CAITTGSTDTQYF. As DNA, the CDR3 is TGTGCCATTACGACAGGGAGCACAGATACGCAGTATTTT.

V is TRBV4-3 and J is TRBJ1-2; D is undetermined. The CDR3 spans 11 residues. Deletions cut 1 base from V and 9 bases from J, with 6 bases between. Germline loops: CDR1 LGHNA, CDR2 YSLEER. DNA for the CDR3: TGCGCCAGCAGCCAAGTAGGAAGCTACACCTTC. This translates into CASSQVGSYTF.

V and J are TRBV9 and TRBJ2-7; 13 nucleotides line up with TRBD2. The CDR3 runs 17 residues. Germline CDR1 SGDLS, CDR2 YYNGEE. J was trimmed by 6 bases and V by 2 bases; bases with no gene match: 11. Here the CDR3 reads CASSVGTSGRAVGEQYF. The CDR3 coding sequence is TGTGCCAGCAGCGTCGGAACTAGCGGGAGGGCCGTGGGCGAGCAGTACTTC.